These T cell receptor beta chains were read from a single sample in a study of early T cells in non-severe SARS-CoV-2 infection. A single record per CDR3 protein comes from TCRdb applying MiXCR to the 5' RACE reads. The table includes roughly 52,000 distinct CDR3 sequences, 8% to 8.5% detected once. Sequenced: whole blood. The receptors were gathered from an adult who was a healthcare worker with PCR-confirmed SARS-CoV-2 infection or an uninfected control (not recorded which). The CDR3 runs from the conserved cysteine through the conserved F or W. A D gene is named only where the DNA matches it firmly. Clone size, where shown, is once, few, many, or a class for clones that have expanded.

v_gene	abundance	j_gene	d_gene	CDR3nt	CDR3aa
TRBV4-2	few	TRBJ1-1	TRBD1	TGTGCCAGCAGCCTCCTGGACAGGGGAGAGTCCACTGAAGCTTTCTTT	CASSLLDRGESTEAFF
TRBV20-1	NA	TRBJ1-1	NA	TGCAGTGCTACGAACCACCCGCGAGGGAACACTGAAGCTTTCTTT	CSATNHPRGNTEAFF
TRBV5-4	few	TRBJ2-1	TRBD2	TGTGCCAGCAGGGCGGGACTAGCGGGAGGGAATGAGCAGTTCTTC	CASRAGLAGGNEQFF
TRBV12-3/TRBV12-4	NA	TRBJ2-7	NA	TGTGCCAGCAGTTTCAGGACACAATCCTACGAGCAGTACTTC	CASSFRTQSYEQYF
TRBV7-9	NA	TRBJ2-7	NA	TGTGCCAGCGGGGGACGAGGTGGCCCATCCTACGAGCAGTACTTC	CASGGRGGPSYEQYF
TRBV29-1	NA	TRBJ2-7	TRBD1	TGCAGCGCTGAGACAGGGGGCGAGGCCGAGCAGTACTTC	CSAETGGEAEQYF
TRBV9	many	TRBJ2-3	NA	TGTGCCAGCAGCGTAGAAACTAACACAGATACGCAGTATTTT	CASSVETNTDTQYF
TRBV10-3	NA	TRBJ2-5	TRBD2	TGTGCCATCAGTGCGACTAGCGGTAGACAAGAGACCCAGTACTTC	CAISATSGRQETQYF
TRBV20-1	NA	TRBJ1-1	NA	TGCAGTGCTGTACCTTGGTCCACCAGAACTGAAGCTTTCTTT	CSAVPWSTRTEAFF
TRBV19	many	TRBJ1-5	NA	TGTGCCAGTAGTACTGACGACGCGGGTCAGCCCCAGCATTTT	CASSTDDAGQPQHF
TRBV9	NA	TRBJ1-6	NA	TGTGCCAGCAGCCCTCCCAGCCTTAATTCACCCCTCCACTTT	CASSPPSLNSPLHF